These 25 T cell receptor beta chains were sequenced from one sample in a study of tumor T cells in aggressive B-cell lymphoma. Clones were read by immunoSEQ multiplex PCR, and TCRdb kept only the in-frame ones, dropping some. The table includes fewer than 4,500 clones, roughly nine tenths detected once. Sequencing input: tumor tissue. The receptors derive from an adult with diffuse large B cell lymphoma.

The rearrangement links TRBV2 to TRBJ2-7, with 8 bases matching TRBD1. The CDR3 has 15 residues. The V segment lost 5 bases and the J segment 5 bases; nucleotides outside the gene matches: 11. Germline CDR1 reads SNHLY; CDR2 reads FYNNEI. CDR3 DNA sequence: TGTGCCAGCAGTCCTGTAGGGGACAGGACGAACGAGCAGTACTTC. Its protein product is CASSPVGDRTNEQYF. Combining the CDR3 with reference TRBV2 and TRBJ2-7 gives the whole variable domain EPEVTQTPSHQVTQMGQEVILRCVPISNHLYFYWYRQILGQKVEFLVSFYNNEISEKSEIFDDQFSVERPDGSNFTLKIRSTKLEDSAMYFCASSPVGDRTNEQYFGPGTRLTVT.

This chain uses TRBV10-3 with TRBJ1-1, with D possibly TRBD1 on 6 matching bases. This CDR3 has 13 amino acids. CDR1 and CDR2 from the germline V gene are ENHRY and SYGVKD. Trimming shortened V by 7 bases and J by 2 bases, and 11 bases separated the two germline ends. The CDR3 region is CAITQGHNTEAFF. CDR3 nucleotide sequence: TGTGCCATCACTCAGGGACACAACACTGAAGCTTTCTTT.

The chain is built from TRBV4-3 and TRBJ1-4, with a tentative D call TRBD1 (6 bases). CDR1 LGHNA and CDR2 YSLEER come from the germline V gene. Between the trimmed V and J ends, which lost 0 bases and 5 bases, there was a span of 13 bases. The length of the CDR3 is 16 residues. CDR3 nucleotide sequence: TGCGCCAGCAGCCAAGATATTGGGGACATAAATGAAAAACTGTTTTTT. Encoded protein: CASSQDIGDINEKLFF.

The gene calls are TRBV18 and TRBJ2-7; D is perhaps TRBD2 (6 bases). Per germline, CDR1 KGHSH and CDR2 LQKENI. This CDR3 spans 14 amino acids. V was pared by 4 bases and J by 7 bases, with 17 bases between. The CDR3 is CASSLRDSRGEQYF. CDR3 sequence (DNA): TGTGCCAGCTCACTCCGGGACTCGCGGGGTGAGCAGTACTTC.

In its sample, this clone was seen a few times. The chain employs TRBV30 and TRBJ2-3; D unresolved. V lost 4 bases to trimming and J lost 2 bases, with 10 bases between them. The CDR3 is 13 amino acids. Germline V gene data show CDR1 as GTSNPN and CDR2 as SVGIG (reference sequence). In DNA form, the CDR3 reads TGTGCCTGGAAGCGCAGATCCACAGATACGCAGTATTTT. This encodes CAWKRRSTDTQYF.

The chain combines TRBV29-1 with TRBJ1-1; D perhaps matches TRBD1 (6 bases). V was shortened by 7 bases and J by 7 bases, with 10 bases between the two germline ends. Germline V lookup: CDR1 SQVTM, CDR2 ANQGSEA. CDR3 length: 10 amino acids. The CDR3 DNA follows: TGCAGCGCTGGGGGCGGTGAAGCTTTCTTT. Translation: CSAGGGEAFF.

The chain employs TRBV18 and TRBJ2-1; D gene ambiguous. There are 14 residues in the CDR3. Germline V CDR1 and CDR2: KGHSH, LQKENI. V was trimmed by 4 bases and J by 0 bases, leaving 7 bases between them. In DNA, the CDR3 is TGTGCCAGCTCACTAGTTAGCTCCTACAATGAGCAGTTCTTC. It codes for CASSLVSSYNEQFF.

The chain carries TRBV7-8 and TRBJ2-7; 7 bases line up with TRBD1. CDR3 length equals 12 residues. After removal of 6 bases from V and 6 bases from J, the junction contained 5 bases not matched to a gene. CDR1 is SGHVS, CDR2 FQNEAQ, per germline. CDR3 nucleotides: TGTGCCAGCAGTTTTACAGGGGCCGAGCAGTACTTC. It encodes CASSFTGAEQYF.

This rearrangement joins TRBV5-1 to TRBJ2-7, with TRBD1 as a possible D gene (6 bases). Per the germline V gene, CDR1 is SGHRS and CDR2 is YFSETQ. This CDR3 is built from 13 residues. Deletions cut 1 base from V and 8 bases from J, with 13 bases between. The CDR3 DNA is TGCGCCAGCAGCTTGTCACAGGGTGGCAAGCAGTACTTC. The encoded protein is CASSLSQGGKQYF.

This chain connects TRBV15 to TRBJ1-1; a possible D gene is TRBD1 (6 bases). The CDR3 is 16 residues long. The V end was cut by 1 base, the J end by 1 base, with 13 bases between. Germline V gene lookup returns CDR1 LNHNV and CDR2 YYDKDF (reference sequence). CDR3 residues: CATSRAGGRGNTEAFF. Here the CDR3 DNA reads TGTGCCACCAGCAGAGCTGGGGGCAGGGGGAACACTGAAGCTTTCTTT.

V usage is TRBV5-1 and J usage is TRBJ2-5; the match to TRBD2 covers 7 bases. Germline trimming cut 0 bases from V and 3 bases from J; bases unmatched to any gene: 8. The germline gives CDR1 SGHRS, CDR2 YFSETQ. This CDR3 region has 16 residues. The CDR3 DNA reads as TGCGCCAGCAGCTTGGGAGGTTGGCTAGCGGAAGAGACCCAGTACTTC. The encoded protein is CASSLGGWLAEETQYF.

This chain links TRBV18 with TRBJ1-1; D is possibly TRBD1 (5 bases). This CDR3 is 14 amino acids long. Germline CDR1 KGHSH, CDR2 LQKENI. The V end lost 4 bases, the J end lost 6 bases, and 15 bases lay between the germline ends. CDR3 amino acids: CASSLLRGSAEAFF. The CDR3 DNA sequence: TGTGCCAGCTCACTACTTAGGGGCAGCGCTGAAGCTTTCTTT. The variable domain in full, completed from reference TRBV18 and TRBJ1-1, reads NAGVMQNPRHLVRRRGQEARLRCSPMKGHSHVYWYRQLPEEGLKFMVYLQKENIIDESGMPKERFSAEFPKEGPSILRIQQVVRGDSAAYFCASSLLRGSAEAFFGQGTRLTVV.

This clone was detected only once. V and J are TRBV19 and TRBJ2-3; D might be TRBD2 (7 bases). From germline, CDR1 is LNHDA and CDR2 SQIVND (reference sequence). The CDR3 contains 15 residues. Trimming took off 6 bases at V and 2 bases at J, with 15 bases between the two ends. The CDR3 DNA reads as TGTGCCAGTAGAGGGGGGGAGAGCTACACAGATACGCAGTATTTT. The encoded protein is CASRGGESYTDTQYF.

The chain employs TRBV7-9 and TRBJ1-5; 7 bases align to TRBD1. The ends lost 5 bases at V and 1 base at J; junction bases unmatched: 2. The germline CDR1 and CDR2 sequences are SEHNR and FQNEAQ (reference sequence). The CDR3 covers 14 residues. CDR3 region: CASSRQGSNQPQHF. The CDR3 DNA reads TGTGCCAGCAGCCGACAGGGAAGCAATCAGCCCCAGCATTTT.

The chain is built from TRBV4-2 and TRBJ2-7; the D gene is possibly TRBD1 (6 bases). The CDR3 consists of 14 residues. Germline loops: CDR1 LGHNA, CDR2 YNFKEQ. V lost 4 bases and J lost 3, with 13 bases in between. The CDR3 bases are TGTGCCAGCAGCCCCGGCAGGGGTTTCTACGAGCAGTACTTC. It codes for CASSPGRGFYEQYF.

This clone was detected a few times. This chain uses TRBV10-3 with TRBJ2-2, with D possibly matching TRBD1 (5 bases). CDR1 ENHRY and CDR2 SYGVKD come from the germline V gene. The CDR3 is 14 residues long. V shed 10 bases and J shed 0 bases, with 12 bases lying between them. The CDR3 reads CATLTETNTGELFF. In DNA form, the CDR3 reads TGTGCCACCCTGACAGAAACGAACACCGGGGAGCTGTTTTTT.

In DNA, the CDR3 is TGTGCCAGCAGCCCTGGTGAACTAGCGGGAGGACTGGGGGAGCAGTACTTC. Amino acid sequence: CASSPGELAGGLGEQYF. The genes are TRBV13 and TRBJ2-7, with 12 bases that match TRBD2. This CDR3 region has 17 residues. From germline, CDR1 is PRHDT and CDR2 FYEKMQ (reference sequence). Germline trimming cut 5 bases from V and 7 bases from J; bases unmatched to any gene: 15.

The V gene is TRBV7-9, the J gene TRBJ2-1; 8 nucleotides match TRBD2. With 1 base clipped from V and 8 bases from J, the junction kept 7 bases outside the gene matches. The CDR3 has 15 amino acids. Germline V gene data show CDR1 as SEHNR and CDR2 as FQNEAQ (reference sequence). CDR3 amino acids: CASSLGLASLHEQFF. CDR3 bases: TGTGCCAGCAGCTTAGGACTAGCGAGTCTTCATGAGCAGTTCTTC.

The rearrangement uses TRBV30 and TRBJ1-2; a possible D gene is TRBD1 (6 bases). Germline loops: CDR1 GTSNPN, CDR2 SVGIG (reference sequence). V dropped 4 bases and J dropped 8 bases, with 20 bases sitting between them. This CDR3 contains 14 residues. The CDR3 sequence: CAWTTTWGRGGYTF. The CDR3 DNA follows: TGTGCCTGGACCACTACATGGGGGCGCGGGGGCTACACCTTC.

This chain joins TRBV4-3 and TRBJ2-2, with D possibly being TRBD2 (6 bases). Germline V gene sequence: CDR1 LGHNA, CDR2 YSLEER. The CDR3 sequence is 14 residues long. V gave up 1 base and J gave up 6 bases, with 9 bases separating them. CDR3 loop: CASSQVTRSGELFF. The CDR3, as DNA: TGCGCCAGCAGCCAAGTGACTAGATCCGGGGAGCTGTTTTTT.

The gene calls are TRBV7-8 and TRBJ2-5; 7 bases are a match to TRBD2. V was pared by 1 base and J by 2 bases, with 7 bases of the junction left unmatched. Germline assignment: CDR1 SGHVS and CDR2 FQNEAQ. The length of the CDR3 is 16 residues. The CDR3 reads CASSLGGGSRQETQYF. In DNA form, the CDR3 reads TGTGCCAGCAGCTTAGGAGGCGGGAGCAGACAAGAGACCCAGTACTTC.

CDR3 sequence (DNA): TGTGCCAGCAGCCAAGCGGGGGCTAGCGGGAGCAGGAAGTACTTC. It specifies CASSQAGASGSRKYF. V is TRBV7-8 and J is TRBJ2-7; 10 nucleotides line up with TRBD2. The CDR3 has 15 residues. Germline V gene lookup returns CDR1 SGHVS and CDR2 FQNEAQ. With V trimmed by 5 bases and J by 11 bases, 15 bases remained unmatched. Together with reference TRBV7-8 and TRBJ2-7, the CDR3 gives the full variable domain: GAGVSQSPRYKVAKRGQDVALRCDPISGHVSLFWYQQALGQGPEFLTYFQNEAQLDKSGLPSDRFFAERPEGSVSTLKIQRTQQEDSAVYLCASSQAGASGSRKYFGPGTRLTVT.

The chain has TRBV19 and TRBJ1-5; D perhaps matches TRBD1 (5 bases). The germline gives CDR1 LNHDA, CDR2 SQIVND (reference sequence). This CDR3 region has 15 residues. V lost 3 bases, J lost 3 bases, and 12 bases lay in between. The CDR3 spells CASSISQGVNQPQHF. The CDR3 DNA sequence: TGTGCCAGTAGTATTTCCCAGGGCGTCAATCAGCCCCAGCATTTT.

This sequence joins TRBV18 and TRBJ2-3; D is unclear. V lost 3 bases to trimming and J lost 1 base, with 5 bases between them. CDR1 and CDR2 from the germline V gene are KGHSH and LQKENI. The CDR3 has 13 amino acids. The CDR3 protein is CASSPRGTDTQYF. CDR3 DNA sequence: TGTGCCAGCTCACCGCGAGGCACAGATACGCAGTATTTT.

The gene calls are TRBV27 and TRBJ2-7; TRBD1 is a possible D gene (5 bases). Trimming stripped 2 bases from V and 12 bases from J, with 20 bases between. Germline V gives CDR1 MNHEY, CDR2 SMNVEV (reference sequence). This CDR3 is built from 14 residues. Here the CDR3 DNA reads TGTGCCAGCAGTTTAGACAGAATAGCTACGAGCACGTACTTC. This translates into CASSLDRIATSTYF.